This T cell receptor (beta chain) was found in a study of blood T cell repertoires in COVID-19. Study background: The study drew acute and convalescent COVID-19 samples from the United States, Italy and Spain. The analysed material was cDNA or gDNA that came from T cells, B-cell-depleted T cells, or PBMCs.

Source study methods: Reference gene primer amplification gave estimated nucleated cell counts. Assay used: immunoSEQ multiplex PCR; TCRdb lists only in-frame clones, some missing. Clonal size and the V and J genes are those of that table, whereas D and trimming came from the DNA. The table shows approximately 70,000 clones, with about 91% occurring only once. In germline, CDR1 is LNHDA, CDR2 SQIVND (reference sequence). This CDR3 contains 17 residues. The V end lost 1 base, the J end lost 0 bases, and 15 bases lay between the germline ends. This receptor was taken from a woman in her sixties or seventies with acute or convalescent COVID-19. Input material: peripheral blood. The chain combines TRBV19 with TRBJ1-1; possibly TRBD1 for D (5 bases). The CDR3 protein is CASSIAFGQGLNTEAFF. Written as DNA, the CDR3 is TGTGCCAGTAGTATAGCATTCGGGCAGGGATTGAACACTGAAGCTTTCTTT.